This T cell receptor beta chain was documented in a study of T-cell reconstitution after alpha-beta-depleted transplantation in children. Points from the study as a whole: Several hundred expanded graft clones reportedly were the source of alpha-beta T cells about two months after transplant. Elevated TCRbeta diversity at day 60 was traced, in some patients, to surviving recipient T cells and thymic progenitors.

Between the trimmed V and J ends, which lost 2 bases and 4 bases, there was a span of 20 bases. CDR1 and CDR2 (germline): LGHDT, YNNKEL (reference sequence). The CDR3 is 18 amino acids. Notes on this clonotype: What it binds is unknown.

As it was prepared, the TCRbeta library received unique molecular identifiers. TCRdb reprocessed the PCR reads via MiXCR and lists one record per CDR3 protein. This table has some 200,000 distinct CDR3 sequences, approximately 8% appearing once. Sequences were derived from PBMCs, mostly from graft donor cells, sampled 360 days after TCRalphabeta/CD19-depleted stem cell transplant. The V and J genes are TRBV3-1 and TRBJ2-2, with D perhaps TRBD1 (6 bases). The clonotype comes from a male patient under 10 years old who had a stem cell transplant for acute myeloid leukemia, so the T cells may come from the graft donor. CDR3 loop: CASSQSRRLGAFTGELFF. CDR3 DNA: TGTGCCAGCAGCCAATCCCGCCGGTTGGGGGCCTTCACCGGGGAGCTGTTTTTT.